These 17 T cell receptor beta chains came from one sample sequenced in a study of shared clonotypes between healthy human individuals. The method was immunoSEQ multiplex PCR; TCRdb's version includes in-frame clones alone and lacks a portion of them. Found here are approximately 1,000,000 clones, 75% to 80% of them singletons; the top ten hold approximately 0.5%. Sequencing was done on a sample of memory CD4+ T cells from PBMCs. Subset defined: CD45RA-negative fraction. The receptors originated from a man younger than 30 in good health. Some clones in this sample may be carry-over from other donors' samples.

The CDR3, as DNA: TGTGCCAGCAGCCGCACGCGGGGGACGGGGGACTCCTACGAGCAGTACTTC. Translating it yields CASSRTRGTGDSYEQYF. The chain joins TRBV11-2 to TRBJ2-7; 7 positions agree with TRBD2. Germline values: CDR1 SGHAT, CDR2 FQNNGV. Trimming at V came to 5 bases and at J to 0 bases, leaving 13 bases not matched to a gene. This CDR3 contains 17 residues.

This clone was counted a few times. The chain is built from TRBV7-7 and TRBJ2-5; D not resolved. Germline assignment: CDR1 SSHAT and CDR2 FNYEAQ (reference sequence). CDR3 size: 14 residues. V gave up 1 base and J gave up 4 bases, with 10 bases separating them. The DNA for the CDR3 is TGTGCCAGCAGCTTAGGGGTTTCCTCAGAGACCCAGTACTTC. It encodes CASSLGVSSETQYF.

This clone was seen a few times. The chain recombines TRBV28 with TRBJ1-2; weak D call: TRBD1 (5 bases). Deletions cut 7 bases from V and 1 base from J, with 7 bases between. The CDR3 spans 12 residues. From germline, CDR1 is MDHEN and CDR2 SYDVKM. The CDR3: CASIDSNYGYTF. The DNA for the CDR3 is TGTGCCAGCATCGACAGTAACTATGGCTACACCTTC.

The V and J genes are TRBV15 and TRBJ2-5; no firm D call. The CDR3 has 15 amino acids. V was shortened by 0 bases and J by 0 bases, with 8 bases between the two germline ends. The V gene's germline CDR1 is LNHNV and CDR2 YYDKDF (reference sequence). CDR3: CATSRDFRNQETQYF. The CDR3, as DNA: TGTGCCACCAGCAGAGATTTCCGGAACCAAGAGACCCAGTACTTC.

This chain's CDR3 is CASSSGTGLYGYTF. The CDR3 nucleotides are TGTGCCAGCAGTTCCGGGACAGGGCTATATGGCTACACCTTC. The chain recombines TRBV28 with TRBJ1-2; TRBD1 matches at 9 bases. V was clipped by 4 bases and J by 5 bases; unmatched bases: 5. The CDR3 has 14 residues. Germline CDR1 reads MDHEN; CDR2 reads SYDVKM.

This clone was detected once. The rearrangement joins TRBV27 to TRBJ2-2; D is ambiguous. This CDR3 has 9 residues. Germline V gives CDR1 MNHEY, CDR2 SMNVEV (reference sequence). The germline V and J ends were trimmed by 11 bases and 8 bases, with 6 bases remaining between them. The CDR3 protein is CAQRGELFF. The DNA for the CDR3 is TGTGCCCAGAGAGGGGAGCTGTTTTTT.

The chain uses TRBV2 and TRBJ1-6; D ambiguous. The CDR3 is 12 amino acids. V dropped 2 bases and J dropped 9 bases, with 5 bases sitting between them. Germline V gene sequence: CDR1 SNHLY, CDR2 FYNNEI. CDR3 coding DNA: TGTGCCAGCAGTGAATATGGTTCACCCCTCCACTTT. Residues: CASSEYGSPLHF.

The chain uses TRBV2 and TRBJ1-4; a weak D match, TRBD1 (6 bases). Trimming took off 6 bases at V and 4 bases at J, with 12 bases between the two ends. The CDR3 sequence is 14 residues long. CDR1 and CDR2 from the germline V gene are SNHLY and FYNNEI. CDR3 sequence (DNA): TGTGCCAGCAGCCGAACAGGGTTTAATGAAAAACTGTTTTTT. Residues: CASSRTGFNEKLFF.

This chain uses TRBV18 with TRBJ2-6; 9 bases are shared with TRBD2. V was pared by 3 bases and J by 0 bases, with 18 bases of the junction left unmatched. The CDR3 consists of 22 residues. Germline assignment: CDR1 KGHSH and CDR2 LQKENI. CDR3 loop: CASSPGTADQLAGISGANVLTF. CDR3 coding DNA: TGTGCCAGCTCACCCGGGACAGCTGACCAGCTAGCGGGGATCTCTGGGGCCAACGTCCTGACTTTC.

This chain uses TRBV2 with TRBJ2-1; 9 nucleotides match TRBD2. J gave up 4 bases and V 6 bases, and 7 bases lay outside the gene matches. Germline V lookup: CDR1 SNHLY, CDR2 FYNNEI. This CDR3 is 15 amino acids long. The CDR3 reads CASRMGREGYNEQFF. Written as DNA, the CDR3 is TGTGCCAGCAGGATGGGGCGGGAGGGGTACAATGAGCAGTTCTTC.

The chain carries TRBV29-1 and TRBJ2-3, with 10 positions matching TRBD1. This CDR3 region has 16 residues. V gave up 3 bases and J gave up 3 bases; unmatched junction bases: 9. Germline CDR1 is SQVTM and CDR2 is ANQGSEA. CDR3 nucleotide sequence: TGCAGCGTTGATGGCGGGGACAGGGGTGGGACAGATACGCAGTATTTT. Its protein is CSVDGGDRGGTDTQYF.

The V call is TRBV4-1, the J call TRBJ2-1; 12 bases match TRBD2. Germline trimming cut 4 bases from V and 2 bases from J; bases unmatched to any gene: 6. CDR1 is MGHRA and CDR2 is YSYEKL in the germline V gene. The CDR3 covers 17 residues. Written as DNA, the CDR3 is TGCGCCAGCAGCCGAACCCTAGCGGGAGGGGCCTACAATGAGCAGTTCTTC. This codes for CASSRTLAGGAYNEQFF.

The V and J genes are TRBV27 and TRBJ2-2, with D unclear. Germline V gene sequence: CDR1 MNHEY, CDR2 SMNVEV (reference sequence). CDR3 length: 12 amino acids. Between the trimmed V and J ends, which lost 8 bases and 6 bases, there was a span of 10 bases. The CDR3 region is CASQARAGELFF. The CDR3 DNA reads as TGTGCCAGCCAGGCCCGTGCCGGGGAGCTGTTTTTT.

The chain links TRBV7-9 to TRBJ2-5; the D gene could be TRBD1 or TRBD2 (5 bases each). V was trimmed by 3 bases and J by 6 bases, leaving 14 bases between them. This CDR3 is built from 14 residues. Germline V gene data show CDR1 as SEHNR and CDR2 as FQNEAQ (reference sequence). CDR3 loop: CASSFEAGTKTQYF. Here the CDR3 DNA reads TGTGCCAGCAGCTTTGAGGCAGGGACGAAGACCCAGTACTTC.

This clone was seen a single time. This chain joins TRBV5-6 and TRBJ1-6; 7 bases are shared with TRBD1. The CDR3 has 16 residues. V was pared by 0 bases and J by 5 bases, with 5 bases of the junction left unmatched. Germline assignment: CDR1 SGHDT and CDR2 YYEEEE. This chain's CDR3 is CASSLDRGRDNSPLHF. The CDR3 region has the DNA TGTGCCAGCAGCTTGGACAGGGGCCGAGATAATTCACCCCTCCACTTT.

The V and J genes are TRBV5-1 and TRBJ2-2, with 10 bases lining up with TRBD2. CDR1 and CDR2 (germline): SGHRS, YFSETQ. Trimming at V came to 4 bases and at J to 7 bases, leaving 10 bases not matched to a gene. There are 16 residues in the CDR3. CDR3 in amino acids: CASSPRAGGSRGELFF. The CDR3 DNA follows: TGCGCCAGCAGCCCCCGAGCGGGAGGGTCTCGCGGGGAGCTGTTTTTT.

This chain uses TRBV7-8 with TRBJ2-2; the D gene is possibly TRBD1 (5 bases). CDR1 SGHVS and CDR2 FQNEAQ come from the germline V gene. V gave up 5 bases and J gave up 6 bases, with 10 bases separating them. The CDR3 is 13 residues long. CDR3 sequence reads: CASSGRVPGELFF. The DNA of the CDR3 is TGTGCCAGCAGCGGCAGGGTCCCCGGGGAGCTGTTTTTT.